The 18 T cell receptor beta chains reported below all come from one sample, sequenced in a study of T cell responses to AZD1222 COVID-19 vaccine. The assay was immunoSEQ multiplex PCR, and TCRdb's table has in-frame clones only and misses some. The sample has under 200,000 clones, over 85% seen once. The specimen was peripheral blood, collected 28 days after the second dose of the MenACWY control vaccine. The source is an adult who received the MenACWY meningococcal vaccine as a control.

V gene TRBV2 combines with J gene TRBJ2-5; perhaps D is TRBD1 or TRBD2 (5 bases each). Germline CDR1 and CDR2: SNHLY and FYNNEI. V lost 10 bases and J lost 0, with 15 bases in between. The length of the CDR3 is 14 residues. In DNA form, the CDR3 reads TGTGCCACCCGGGACCGCACGTACCAAGAGACCCAGTACTTC. Amino acids: CATRDRTYQETQYF. The variable domain in full, completed from reference TRBV2 and TRBJ2-5, reads EPEVTQTPSHQVTQMGQEVILRCVPISNHLYFYWYRQILGQKVEFLVSFYNNEISEKSEIFDDQFSVERPDGSNFTLKIRSTKLEDSAMYFCATRDRTYQETQYFGPGTRLLVL.

The chain combines TRBV7-2 with TRBJ1-1; weak D call: TRBD1 (6 bases). Deletions cut 2 bases from V and 5 bases from J, with 21 bases between. Germline CDR1 reads SGHTA; CDR2 reads FQGNSA. The CDR3 spans 17 residues. The CDR3 DNA reads TGTGCCAGCAGCTTATATGGGGGGAGGGGGTCGTCGACTGAAGCTTTCTTT. Its translation is CASSLYGGRGSSTEAFF.

This clone appeared a few times. J is TRBJ2-1 and V is TRBV10-3; D unresolved. Looked up from germline, CDR1 is ENHRY and CDR2 is SYGVKD. Trimming removed 6 bases from V and 0 bases from J, with 15 bases in between. There are 16 residues in the CDR3. In DNA form, the CDR3 reads TGTGCCATCAGGGCGGTTAACTTTAGCTCCTACAATGAGCAGTTCTTC. This sequence encodes CAIRAVNFSSYNEQFF.

V gene TRBV7-6 combines with J gene TRBJ1-2; no definite D call. The germline V gene has CDR1 SGHVS and CDR2 FNYEAQ. The V and J ends lost 2 bases and 1 base respectively, with 17 bases between them. The CDR3 totals 17 residues. The CDR3 DNA is TGTGCCAGCAGCTTACGTGGCGGAGCCGTACTTAACTATGGCTACACCTTC. Amino acid sequence: CASSLRGGAVLNYGYTF. Complete variable domain (other parts from reference TRBV7-6 and TRBJ1-2): GAGVSQSPRYKVTKRGQDVALRCDPISGHVSLYWYRQALGQGPEFLTYFNYEAQQDKSGLPNDRFSAERPEGSISTLTIQRTEQRDSAMYRCASSLRGGAVLNYGYTFGSGTRLTVV.

Only one count was recorded for this clone. V is TRBV3-1 (or the pseudogene TRBV3-2) and J is TRBJ2-1; TRBD2 matches at 8 bases. V lost 3 bases, J lost 6 bases, and 10 bases stayed unmatched. This CDR3 has 16 residues. Germline assignment: CDR1 LGHDT and CDR2 YNNKEL (reference sequence). The DNA for the CDR3 is TGTGCCAGCAGCCAGTTAGCGGGAATGACTGGCAATGAGCAGTTCTTC. As protein: CASSQLAGMTGNEQFF.

The V call is TRBV6-1, the J call TRBJ2-7, with a possible D match to TRBD2 (5 bases). CDR1 is MNHNS, CDR2 SASEGT, per germline. There are 15 residues in the CDR3. V was shortened by 2 bases and J by 7 bases, with 18 bases between the two germline ends. The CDR3 DNA follows: TGTGCCAGCAGTGAATGGGGTTCCCCTCGGGAAGAGCAGTACTTC. Translating it yields CASSEWGSPREEQYF.

The genes are TRBV7-2 and TRBJ2-5, with 9 bases fitting TRBD2. Trimming took 6 bases from V and 1 from J; bases not matched to a gene: 9. Looked up from germline, CDR1 is SGHTA and CDR2 is FQGNSA. The CDR3 is 16 residues long. CDR3 nucleotides: TGTGCCAGCAGGGTGTGGGCTAGCGGGGCCCAAGAGACCCAGTACTTC. Translation gives CASRVWASGAQETQYF.

The J gene is TRBJ2-3, the V gene TRBV9; D unclear. V lost 0 bases and J 2 bases, leaving 4 bases between the germline ends. Germline V gene data show CDR1 as SGDLS and CDR2 as YYNGEE. CDR3 length: 13 amino acids. The DNA for the CDR3 is TGTGCCAGCAGCGTAGTACCCACAGATACGCAGTATTTT. This sequence encodes CASSVVPTDTQYF.

The chain couples TRBV12-3 or TRBV12-4 to TRBJ2-3; tentative D call: TRBD1 (5 bases). The CDR3 contains 11 residues. V lost 7 bases, J lost 13 bases, and 15 bases lay in between. CDR3 DNA sequence: TGTGCCAGCACCGACGGCAGGGTCAAGTATTTT. Residues: CASTDGRVKYF.

The sample holds a few counts of this clone. This rearrangement joins TRBV29-1 to TRBJ2-7; 8 nucleotides agree with TRBD1. The J segment lost 3 bases and the V segment lost 7 bases, leaving 11 bases of the junction unmatched. The CDR3 has 14 residues. Germline CDR1 and CDR2: SQVTM and ANQGSEA. The CDR3 loop is CSGTGTGGVYEQYF. The CDR3 DNA reads TGCAGCGGTACCGGGACAGGAGGGGTCTACGAGCAGTACTTC.

This chain links TRBV29-1 with TRBJ1-4, with 7 bases aligning to TRBD1. CDR3 size: 15 residues. V dropped 4 bases and J dropped 6; count of bases not matched to a gene: 11. The germline gives CDR1 SQVTM, CDR2 ANQGSEA. CDR3 bases: TGCAGCGTTGGTGTAGGGGGCTTAGGAGATGAAAAACTGTTTTTT. Its protein is CSVGVGGLGDEKLFF.

The chain couples TRBV28 to TRBJ1-4; D call uncertain. The CDR3 totals 12 residues. Germline V lookup: CDR1 MDHEN, CDR2 SYDVKM. V was cut by 2 bases and J by 7 bases, with 5 bases left in between. CDR3 region: CASSLPPEKLFF. The CDR3 nucleotides are TGTGCCAGCAGTTTACCCCCTGAAAAACTGTTTTTT.

As for this clone: At one boundary the junction diverges from the germline segment, which might be a read error. The chain carries TRBV7-7 and TRBJ2-1; 8 bases fit TRBD2. This CDR3 has 16 residues. Germline CDR1 SSHAT, CDR2 FNYEAQ (reference sequence). CDR3 in amino acids: CASSSSLAGSYNEQFF. Written as DNA, the CDR3 is TGTGCTAGCAGCTCTTCCCTAGCGGGCTCCTACAATGAGCAGTTCTTC.

The chain carries TRBV27 and TRBJ1-2; no reliable D call. Germline V gene lookup returns CDR1 MNHEY and CDR2 SMNVEV (reference sequence). This CDR3 region has 15 residues. V was shortened by 5 bases and J by 3 bases, with 16 bases between the two germline ends. This chain's CDR3 is CASSPRGPWDYGYTF. CDR3 DNA: TGTGCCAGCAGTCCGCGAGGGCCGTGGGACTATGGCTACACCTTC.

The rearrangement uses TRBV24-1 and TRBJ2-3; 10 nucleotides align to TRBD1. The CDR3 is made up of 18 amino acids. The junction had 13 bases not matched to a gene; V was cut back by 4 bases and J by 4 bases. Germline values: CDR1 KGHDR, CDR2 SFDVKD. The CDR3 sequence: CATSDLVDETGGADTQYF. Here the CDR3 DNA reads TGTGCCACCAGTGACCTAGTGGACGAGACAGGGGGCGCAGATACGCAGTATTTT.

V is TRBV19 and J is TRBJ2-2; D gene uncertain. The V end was cut by 3 bases, the J end by 5 bases, with 7 bases between. Germline CDR1 LNHDA, CDR2 SQIVND (reference sequence). This CDR3 spans 13 amino acids. The CDR3 protein is CASSILKTGELFF. CDR3 nucleotide sequence: TGTGCCAGTAGTATCCTGAAAACCGGGGAGCTGTTTTTT.

This clone has just one count. This sequence joins TRBV27 and TRBJ2-7; tentatively, D is TRBD1 or TRBD2 (6 bases each). V lost 5 bases and J lost 4, with 12 bases in between. Germline V gene lookup returns CDR1 MNHEY and CDR2 SMNVEV (reference sequence). This CDR3 has 13 residues. CDR3 in amino acids: CASSRGQGYEQYF. CDR3 DNA: TGTGCCAGCAGTCGGGGGCAGGGGTACGAGCAGTACTTC.

This sequence joins TRBV19 and TRBJ1-2; D not certain. The CDR3 has 16 residues. Trimming left V 4 bases short and J 0 bases short, with 15 bases between. Germline V CDR1 and CDR2: LNHDA, SQIVND (reference sequence). In DNA, the CDR3 is TGTGCCAGTAGTAGGGCGGCGGGAGGGTCTAACTATGGCTACACCTTC. Its translation is CASSRAAGGSNYGYTF.